A selection of T cell receptor beta chains follows, all from one sample in a study of shared clonotypes between healthy human individuals. Sequencing used immunoSEQ multiplex PCR; TCRdb keeps in-frame clones, though not all of them. The sample records just over 2,000,000 clones, approximately 95% being singletons. The sample taken for sequencing was naive CD8+ T cells sorted from blood. These receptors all come from a man between 18 and 29 years old in good health. Both conserved end residues are part of each CDR3. A D gene is named only where the DNA matches it firmly. Size is omitted from some rows. Given values are once, few, many or a class for expanded clones.

clone_size j_call d_call v_call cdr3_nt cdr3_aa
. TRBJ1-2 . TRBV28 TGTGCCAGCAGTTTAAGGGGGGCGAACGGTAACTATGGCTACACCTTC CASSLRGANGNYGYTF
. TRBJ2-7 . TRBV5-5 TGTGCCAGCAGCTACGTTAGGGACGGAAAGGTCGAGCAGTACTTC CASSYVRDGKVEQYF
. TRBJ1-2 TRBD1 TRBV2 TGTGCCAGCAGTCCCGGGACAGGGAAGGGGTATGGCTACACCTTC CASSPGTGKGYGYTF
. TRBJ1-1 TRBD1 TRBV28 TGTGCCAGCAGTCAGACAGGGTTATTGGTAAACACTGAAGCTTTCTTT CASSQTGLLVNTEAFF
. TRBJ1-3 . TRBV10-1 TGCGCCAGCAGTGAGGAAGGGGAGGGAATTACTGGAAACACCATATATTTT CASSEEGEGITGNTIYF
. TRBJ2-4 . TRBV9 TGTGCCAGCAGCGTAGGTGGGGGCCGAGGGAACATTCAGTACTTC CASSVGGGRGNIQYF
few TRBJ2-5 . TRBV7-9 TGTGCCAGCAGCTCCTCCCAAGAGACCCAGTACTTC CASSSSQETQYF
. TRBJ1-1 . TRBV6-5 TGTGCCAGCGAAGCAGGGGCTGAAGCTTTCTTT CASEAGAEAFF
. TRBJ1-2 . TRBV6-6 TGTGCCAGCACTGACATCTCAGCTAACTATGGCTACACCTTC CASTDISANYGYTF
few TRBJ2-7 . TRBV7-9 TGTGCCAGCAGCCATGCCGGGCCCAGCTACGAGCAGTACTTC CASSHAGPSYEQYF
. TRBJ2-7 . TRBV7-8 TGTGCCAGCAGCCCGTCGGGAGCAACCTACGAGCAGTACTTC CASSPSGATYEQYF
. TRBJ1-5 . TRBV19 TGTGCCAGTAGTATAAGTGTGGAGCCCCAGCATTTT CASSISVEPQHF
. TRBJ1-5 TRBD1 TRBV6-5 TGTGCCAGCAGGCACGACAGGGGGGGCAATCAGCCCCAGCATTTT CASRHDRGGNQPQHF
once TRBJ1-1 . TRBV18 TGTGCCAGCTCACCACTCAAATTCGGGGAAGCTTTCTTT CASSPLKFGEAFF
. TRBJ1-1 . TRBV4-2 TGTGCCAGCAGCCAAGATGCAGGGGCCACTGAAGCTTTCTTT CASSQDAGATEAFF
. TRBJ2-2 . TRBV7-3 TGTGCCAGCAGGGAAAGCGGTGCGAACACCGGGGAGCTGTTTTTT CASRESGANTGELFF
. TRBJ2-1 TRBD2 TRBV7-8 TGTGCCAGCAGCTTAGGTCTAGCGGGAGATATTCTTTTCAATGAGCAGTTCTTC CASSLGLAGDILFNEQFF
. TRBJ2-7 . TRBV11-2 TGTGCCAGCAGCTCCTCCTCCGAGTCTAGTCTGGGAGAGCAGTACTTC CASSSSSESSLGEQYF
. TRBJ2-7 . TRBV4-1 TGCGCCAGCAGCCAAGATAGGACATTCTCCTACGAGCAGTACTTC CASSQDRTFSYEQYF
. TRBJ2-1 TRBD2 TRBV27 TGTGCCAGCAGTTTGAGTAGCGGGGGGGACAATGAGCAGTTCTTC CASSLSSGGDNEQFF
. TRBJ2-7 . TRBV5-1 TGCGCCAGCAGCCTGATGGGGACGGCGGCCTACGAGCAGTACTTC CASSLMGTAAYEQYF
. TRBJ2-7 TRBD1 TRBV5-1 TGCGCCAGCAGCTTGGGTACAGGGGTTTCCTACGAGCAGTACTTC CASSLGTGVSYEQYF
. TRBJ2-7 . TRBV10-3 TGTGCCATCAGTGAGTCGAGGGCAGGATTCCACGAGCAGTACTTC CAISESRAGFHEQYF
. TRBJ1-5 . TRBV19 TGTGCCAGTAGAGCAGCATCCGGGGACATCTACCAGCCCCAGCATTTT CASRAASGDIYQPQHF
few TRBJ1-5 TRBD1 TRBV28 TGTGCCAGCATACTCAACAGGGGGCATCAGCCCCAGCATTTT CASILNRGHQPQHF
. TRBJ2-7 . TRBV6-1 TGTGCCAGCAGTGCAAGCCAGGGGTCCTACGAGCAGTACTTC CASSASQGSYEQYF
. TRBJ2-7 . TRBV5-4 TGTGCCAGCAGCTTGAGGGGCTCGACCTACGAGCAGTACTTC CASSLRGSTYEQYF
. TRBJ2-3 TRBD2 TRBV7-2 TGTGCCAGCAGCTTCGGACTAGCGGGGGGGCTCGCAGATACGCAGTATTTT CASSFGLAGGLADTQYF
. TRBJ2-2 TRBD1 TRBV5-1 TGCGCCAGCAGCAGAGTAGGGGGCTCGAACACCGGGGAGCTGTTTTTT CASSRVGGSNTGELFF
. TRBJ2-2 TRBD1 TRBV9 TGTGCCAGCAGCGTGACAGGGTTTGATGGCGGGGAGCTGTTTTTT CASSVTGFDGGELFF
. TRBJ2-3 . TRBV27 TGTGCCAGCAGTTTATGGGGGTCCCTGACAGATACGCAGTATTTT CASSLWGSLTDTQYF
. TRBJ1-2 . TRBV30 TGTGCCTGGAGGGAAGCGGGCTTCGGCTACACCTTC CAWREAGFGYTF
. TRBJ1-5 . TRBV28 TGTGCCAGCAGGCAAAATCAGCCCCAGCATTTT CASRQNQPQHF
few TRBJ2-7 . TRBV19 TGTGCCAGTAGTCCCGGGGTTGCCTACGAGCAGTACTTC CASSPGVAYEQYF
. TRBJ2-3 . TRBV5-5 TGTGCCAGCAGCTTGGAGTGGAGTCCAGATACGCAGTATTTT CASSLEWSPDTQYF
. TRBJ1-1 . TRBV5-5 TGTGCCAGCAGCTCCGCTTACACTGAAGCTTTCTTT CASSSAYTEAFF
. TRBJ2-7 TRBD2 TRBV7-9 TGTGCCAGCAGCCCTCCCCCGGGACTAGACTACGAGCAGTACTTC CASSPPPGLDYEQYF
. TRBJ2-1 TRBD2 TRBV7-8 TGTGCCAGCAGCCTGGGACTAGCGGGAGGCAATGAGCAGTTCTTC CASSLGLAGGNEQFF
. TRBJ2-1 TRBD1 TRBV6-5 TGTGCCAGCAAAGGACAGGGGGTTAATGAGCAGTTCTTC CASKGQGVNEQFF
. TRBJ2-7 TRBD2 TRBV15 TGTGCCACCAGCAGAGATATCGGGGGGGCCTACGAGCAGTACTTC CATSRDIGGAYEQYF
. TRBJ2-2 . TRBV7-9 TGTGCCAGCAGCTTAGCGGGAGACGGGGAGCTGTTTTTT CASSLAGDGELFF
. TRBJ2-1 TRBD2 TRBV10-3 TGTGCCACCCGACTAGCGGGAGAGCACAATGAGCAGTTCTTC CATRLAGEHNEQFF
. TRBJ2-1 . TRBV5-4 TGTGCCAGCAGCTCAGACTCCGATCCCTACAATGAGCAGTTCTTC CASSSDSDPYNEQFF